This TCR beta chain was sequenced in a study of cytomegalovirus exposure and HLA in healthy donors (dated by TCRdb to 2015 to 2018). For the wider study: An earlier analysis of approximately 600 of the donors reported more than 250 Gb of sequence data and 100 million to 130 million unique TCR beta sequences from 150 million to 200 million T cells. An early release covering roughly 600 HLA-typed donors comprised 250 to 350 gigabases of sequencing data and around 80 million unique TCR sequences. Among the roughly 370 genotyped donors, around 81% belonged to the genetic ancestry cluster associated with self-reported Caucasian donors. The study was designed to test whether signatures of past pathogen exposure could be identified by cataloging public T cell receptors. The T cell repertoires of around 730 subjects were profiled by immunosequencing and related to cytomegalovirus serostatus. Along with the roughly 700-subject first cohort, a separate validation cohort of over a hundred different subjects was used. To predict cytomegalovirus infection status, the study combined high-throughput TCR immunosequencing, statistical association of individual TCRs with disease status, and machine learning. In a later analysis, previously published TCR beta repertoires from more than 500 donors were re-analyzed and high-resolution HLA genotyping was added so that TCR occurrence patterns could be studied. The later analysis used no new phenotypic data to find candidate immune exposures, relying instead on TCR beta sequences and their occurrence across donors. An earlier analysis of more than 450 of the donors used high-throughput TCR beta sequencing to judge whether each TCR beta V gene segment behaved as functional or pseudogenic. Donor age, sex, ethnicity and CMV serostatus were compiled alongside the repertoire data. In a later genetic analysis, genome-wide SNP genotypes for about 65% of the 666 donors were used, and that subset was treated as a discovery cohort. Every discovery cohort repertoire had been produced on one sequencing platform. Class I and class II HLA loci were covered by the typing at four-digit resolution. The number of typed donors differed by locus: about 629-630 for A, B, C, DRB1 and DQB1; 522 for DQA1; approximately 610 for DPA1; and 450 to 480 for DPB1. Roughly five DR-DQ haplotypes were handled as single units for association and clustering, since linkage in the cohort was strong. Among about 400 genotyped donors of the cohort, an average of roughly 230,000 unique TCR beta nucleotide sequences was sequenced per donor, of which about 18% were non-productive.

The protocol used for the library was the immunoSEQ multiplex PCR assay. The multiplex PCR relied on a mix of 60 forward primers for TCR Vbeta segments and 13 reverse primers for TCR Jbeta segments. Amplification of the CDR3 region of rearranged TCR beta genes was performed with a multiplex PCR assay on genomic DNA. Amplified TCR beta libraries were sequenced as 87-base-pair reads on the Illumina HiSeq System. The authors processed their data as follows. A later analysis tallied roughly 76 million unique TCR beta chains across the 666 repertoires, and some 10 million of those chains were shared by two or more donors. Raw reads were error-corrected and collapsed into unique sequences with a nearest-neighbor algorithm that merged closely related sequences to remove PCR and sequencing errors. V, D and J gene segments were assigned by aligning CDR3 sequences to IMGT reference sequences. For a sequence to be retained, a match of at least six nucleotides to both a V gene segment and a J gene segment was required. A rearrangement counted as productive if the CDR3 had no stop codons and remained in frame with V and J, and every other rearrangement counted as non-productive. Following IMGT convention, CDR3 was defined as the stretch from the second conserved V-encoded cysteine up to the conserved J-encoded phenylalanine. Sequences without an unambiguous match to a single V gene segment were excluded from the earlier analysis of several hundred of the donors. In an earlier analysis of several hundred of the donors, V segments were called functional above 56.7% productive rearrangements and were called segregating when the between-donor standard deviation exceeded 5%. To diagnose cytomegalovirus status from the catalog of TCR beta chain sequences, a statistical classification framework was built. V and J gene assignment, in a later analysis, came from comparing TCR nucleotide sequences with IMGT/GENE-DB human TR gene sequences. The TCRdist pipeline was used in a later analysis to assign CDR3 sequences and most-parsimonious VDJ recombination scenarios. In a later analysis, every TCR beta chain was defined by the combination of its CDR3 amino acid sequence and its V-gene family, and reads without a unique V-gene family were dropped. To address suspected cross-contamination and a sequencing artifact, a later analysis removed 550 to 750 highly shared, low-generation-probability nucleotide sequences. In a later analysis, a clonal expansion index for each public chain was calculated from normalized within-repertoire ranks of inferred template counts. Generation probabilities in a later analysis came from a VDJ recombination model fitted to out-of-frame rearrangements, and those results were checked against IGoR. In a later analysis, hypergeometric tests were used to score TCR-TCR, TCR-HLA and TCR-CMV co-occurrence, with a repertoire-size bias correction applied to TCR pairs. False discovery rates were estimated in a later analysis by permuting HLA or CMV assignments 20 times. In a later analysis, co-occurring TCRs were grouped using DBSCAN, with TCRdist sequence similarity added in when clustering inside HLA-allele-positive subsets. For co-occurrence clustering, repertoires with fewer than 30,000 or more than 120,000 public chains were excluded, along with 4 to 6 repertoires with anomalous nucleotide sharing. Held by TCRdb, this immuneACCESS table contains in-frame sequences only and omits some clones. Under half of the omission traces to an unresolved V gene where checked; the cause of the rest is unknown. The V and J calls and clone size are taken from that table; D and trimming were inferred from the DNA. The sample table contains about 220,000 clones; only one count was recorded for about 79% of them. 1.5% to 2% of the sample goes to the ten largest clones.

The CDR3 has 16 amino acids, counting the end cysteine and phenylalanine. The retained sequence is limited to the CDR3, 48 bases, with the frame set at the first base. V trim: 4 bases; J trim: 7 bases; unmatched bases: 13. The germline V gene (reference sequence) specifies SGHNT as CDR1 and YYREEE as CDR2. The cohort comprised some 680 healthy bone marrow donors. Cohort members were all nominally healthy when sampled, although unrecorded immune exposures were likely present. The donor tested CMV seronegative and was one of the 352 seronegative cohort members. Every donor gave a peripheral blood sample, and the peripheral blood mononuclear cells from that sample were used for TCR beta sequencing. The Qiagen DNeasy Blood Extraction Kit was used to extract genomic DNA from the blood cell samples. What the research found in general, with its limitations: A later analysis associated 16,951 TCR beta sequences with specific HLA alleles at a false discovery rate of 0.05. This cohort had only TCR beta chains sequenced, and the lack of alpha or paired-chain data limited which features could be detected. When HLA alleles, especially DR and DQ, strongly co-occurred, TCR associations were difficult to assign to individual alleles. In a later genetic analysis, a missense DCLRE1C variant was associated with V-gene and J-gene trimming of TCR beta chains, and the association was replicated in an independent cohort. A total of around 150 TCR beta chains were listed by the study as associated with cytomegalovirus. In an earlier analysis of under 600 of the donors, most TCR beta V segments were observed in productive rearrangements about 90% or about 30% of the time, broadly matching IMGT annotations. A further reported finding was that TCR beta sequences accurately predicted the HLA-A and HLA-B alleles for most subjects in the first cohort. Some IMGT-functional V segments, including TRBV6-2 and TRBV6-3, could not be told apart with the 87-base-pair reads, so those segments were excluded. Most CMV-associated TCR beta chains appeared to be HLA-restricted in a later analysis, and the HLA associations seemed to be driven largely by CMV exposure. A cluster of highly shared sequence variants was judged likely to be a technical artifact of the sequencing pipeline. A later genetic analysis reported fewer N-insertions in productive TCRs among donors in an Asian-associated ancestry cluster than the roughly 620-donor mean. The only immune exposure information available for the cohort was CMV serostatus. In vitro tests confirmed that a few of the cytomegalovirus-associated TCR beta chains recognize cytomegalovirus antigens. In a later analysis, HLA-associated TCR beta chains showed more clonal expansion and lower generation probabilities than non-associated chains that were equally common. Because counts were too low, 15 to 20 rarely observed V segments, including chromosome 9 orphons, were left out of the earlier analysis of approximately 580 of the donors. Because HLA typing was unavailable for some donors at each locus, only the typed subset was used in association tests. In a later analysis, TCR association rates were found to vary across HLA loci, with the most associated TCRs seen for DRB1 alleles and the fewest for HLA-C alleles. Presence/absence analyses assumed roughly uniform sequencing depth across donors, an assumption that may not hold. A later analysis reported that several top co-occurrence clusters appeared linked to parvovirus B19, influenza, CMV and Epstein-Barr virus. The authors suggested that the approach could potentially be generalized to other disease states and immunological phenotypes. Correlated functional status among segregating V segments might reflect linkage disequilibrium, but an unknown experimental factor could not be ruled out. While some public TCRs were present in many individuals, most TCR sequences turned up only very rarely across donors. In both the original and validation cohorts, the classifier was reported to diagnose cytomegalovirus status with high specificity and sensitivity.

In regard to this clone: This receptor's antigen is unknown. Base qualities are missing; no much larger clone stands one base away.

Sequences were obtained from PBMCs. Rearrangement joined TRBV5-4 to TRBJ2-1, with 8 bases in between that match TRBD1. The clonotype comes from a male donor in good health and CMV-seronegative. The bases are TGTGCCAGCAGCGAGGAACCGGGACAGGCACTTAATGAGCAGTTCTTC. This is translated as CASSEEPGQALNEQFF.